This T cell receptor beta chain was retrieved from a study of blood T cell repertoires in COVID-19. The assay was immunoSEQ multiplex PCR, and TCRdb's table has in-frame clones only and misses some. The sample gives under 300,000 clones, 70% to 90% of which show up once; 7.1% is in the top ten. The germline CDR1 and CDR2 sequences are PRHDT and FYEKMQ (reference sequence). The CDR3 is made up of 16 amino acids. Deletions cut 3 bases from V and 4 bases from J, with 18 bases between. The origin of this receptor is a woman aged 70 to 79 with active or convalescent COVID-19. The rearrangement joins TRBV13 to TRBJ1-1, with a weak D call TRBD1 (6 bases). What was sequenced was peripheral blood. This chain's CDR3 is CASSFLPGGGGTEAFF. In nucleotides, the CDR3 is TGTGCCAGCAGCTTTTTGCCCGGGGGAGGGGGCACTGAAGCTTTCTTT. Combining the CDR3 with reference TRBV13 and TRBJ1-1 gives the whole variable domain AAGVIQSPRHLIKEKRETATLKCYPIPRHDTVYWYQQGPGQDPQFLISFYEKMQSDKGSIPDRFSAQQFSDYHSELNMSSLELGDSALYFCASSFLPGGGGTEAFFGQGTRLTVV.